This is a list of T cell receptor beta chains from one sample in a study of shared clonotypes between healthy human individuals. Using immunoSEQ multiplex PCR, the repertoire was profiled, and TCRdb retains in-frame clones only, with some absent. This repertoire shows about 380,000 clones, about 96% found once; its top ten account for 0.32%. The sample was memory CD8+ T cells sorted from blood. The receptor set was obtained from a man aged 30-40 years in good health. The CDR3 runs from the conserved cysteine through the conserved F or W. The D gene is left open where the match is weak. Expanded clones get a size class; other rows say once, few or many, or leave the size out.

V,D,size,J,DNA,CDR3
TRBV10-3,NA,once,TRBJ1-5,TGTGCCATCAGTGAGTCTGGGGGCAGTCAGCCCCAGCATTTT,CAISESGGSQPQHF
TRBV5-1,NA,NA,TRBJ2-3,TGCGCCAGCAGCTTACCTAGCACAGATACGCAGTATTTT,CASSLPSTDTQYF
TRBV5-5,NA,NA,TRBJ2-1,TGTGCCAGCAGCTTGGTTATGTTCGTTGGACAGTCCAGCTCCTACAATGAGCAGTTCTTC,CASSLVMFVGQSSSYNEQFF
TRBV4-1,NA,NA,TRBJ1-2,TGCGCCAGCAGCCAATCACCGCTCCGGGACCTCCTTCCAACGGGCGGCTACACCTTC,CASSQSPLRDLLPTGGYTF
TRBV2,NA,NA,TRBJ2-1,TGTGCCAGCAGTGAGGATAGCCTATACAATGAGCAGTTCTTC,CASSEDSLYNEQFF
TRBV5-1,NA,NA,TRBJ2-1,TGCGCCAGCAGCTTGGCTAGCGAGAAGACTGAGCAGTTCTTC,CASSLASEKTEQFF
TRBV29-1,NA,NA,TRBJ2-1,TGCAGCGTTGAAAAGTGGGAGGTTTACAATGAGCAGTTCTTC,CSVEKWEVYNEQFF
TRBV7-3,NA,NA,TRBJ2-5,TGTGCCAGCAGCTTAAGGGGGGCGCTTGGAGAGACCCAGTACTTC,CASSLRGALGETQYF
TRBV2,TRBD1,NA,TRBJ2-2,TGTGCCGGCGGACGACAGGGCTTGAACACCGGGGAGCTGTTTTTT,CAGGRQGLNTGELFF
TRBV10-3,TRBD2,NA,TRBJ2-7,TGTGCCACGACACCGGGACTAGGGGATTACGAGCAGTACTTC,CATTPGLGDYEQYF
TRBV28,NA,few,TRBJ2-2,TGTGCCAGCAGTTTCTGGACAAGGATCACCGGGGAGCTGTTTTTT,CASSFWTRITGELFF
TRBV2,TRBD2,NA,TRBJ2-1,TGTGCCAGCAGCGCTAGCGGGAAAATACGATACAATGAGCAGTTCTTC,CASSASGKIRYNEQFF
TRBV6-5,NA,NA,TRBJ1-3,TGTGCCAGCAGGGGGGCAACTGGAAACACCATATATTTT,CASRGATGNTIYF
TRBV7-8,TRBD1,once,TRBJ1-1,TGTGCCAGCAGCACCAGACAGGGAGACACTGAAGCTTTCTTT,CASSTRQGDTEAFF
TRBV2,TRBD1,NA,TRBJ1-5,TGTGCCAGCACCTGGGACAGGGGGTTAAATCAGCCCCAGCATTTT,CASTWDRGLNQPQHF
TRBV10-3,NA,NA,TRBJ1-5,TGTGCCATCAGGGGGATAGGTAGCAATCAGCCCCAGCATTTT,CAIRGIGSNQPQHF
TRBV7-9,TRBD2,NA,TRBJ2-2,TGTGCCAGCAGCTTCCGGACTAGCGGGAGGGCCCGCGTCGGGGAGCTGTTTTTT,CASSFRTSGRARVGELFF
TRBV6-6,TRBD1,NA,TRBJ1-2,TGTGCCAGCAGTTACGCCCCAGGGGGGAACTATGGCTACACCTTC,CASSYAPGGNYGYTF
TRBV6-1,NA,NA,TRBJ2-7,TGTGCCAGCAGGCAACTCAGGGTAGTAAACGAGCAGTACTTC,CASRQLRVVNEQYF
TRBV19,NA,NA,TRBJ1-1,TGTGCCAGTAGTATAGACAGGGGGAACACTGAAGCTTTCTTT,CASSIDRGNTEAFF
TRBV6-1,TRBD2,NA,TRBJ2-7,TGTGCCAGCAGTGAAGCCCTTTTGGCTAGCGGGAGGGACGAGCAGTACTTC,CASSEALLASGRDEQYF
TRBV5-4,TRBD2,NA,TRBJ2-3,TGTGCCAGCAGCTTTATGGGACTAGCGGGTCTATCCACAGATACGCAGTATTTT,CASSFMGLAGLSTDTQYF
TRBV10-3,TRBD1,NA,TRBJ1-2,TGTGCCATCAGTGAGTCTTACGGACAGGGCAATGGCTACACCTTC,CAISESYGQGNGYTF
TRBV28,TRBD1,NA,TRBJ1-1,TGTGCCAGCAGTCCCACGGACAGGATGAACACTGAAGCTTTCTTT,CASSPTDRMNTEAFF
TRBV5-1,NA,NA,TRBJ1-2,TGCGCCAGCAGCTTATTGGAGGGGCGCTATGGCTACACCTTC,CASSLLEGRYGYTF
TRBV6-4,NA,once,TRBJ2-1,TGTGCCAGCAGTAGGAGCGTGTACAATGAGCAGTTCTTC,CASSRSVYNEQFF
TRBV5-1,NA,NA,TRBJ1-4,TGCGCCAGCAGCTTGACGGGACATAAAAATGAAAAACTGTTTTTT,CASSLTGHKNEKLFF
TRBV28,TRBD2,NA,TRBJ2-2,TGTGCCAGCAGTAAGCCGACTAGCGGGAGCGCGAACACCGGGGAGCTGTTTTTT,CASSKPTSGSANTGELFF
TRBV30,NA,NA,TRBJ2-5,TGTGCCTGGAGTTTGGGGGGGGCCCAAGAGGCCCAGTACTTC,CAWSLGGAQEAQYF
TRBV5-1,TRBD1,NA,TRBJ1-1,TGCGCCAGCAGCTTGGGGACAGGGTGGAACACTGAAGCTTTCTTT,CASSLGTGWNTEAFF
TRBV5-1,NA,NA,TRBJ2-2,TGCGCCAGCAGCTTGGCCGGGGCGAACACCGGGGAGCTGTTTTTT,CASSLAGANTGELFF
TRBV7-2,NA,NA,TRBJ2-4,TGTGCCAGCAGCTTAGCTGGGAATGGCATTCAGTACTTC,CASSLAGNGIQYF
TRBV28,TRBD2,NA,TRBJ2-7,TGTGCCAGCAGCAGAGTAGCGGGTATCTCCTACGAGCAGTACTTC,CASSRVAGISYEQYF
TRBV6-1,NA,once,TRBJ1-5,TGTGCCAGCAGACTCAATCAGCCCCAGCATTTT,CASRLNQPQHF
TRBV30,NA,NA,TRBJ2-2,TGTGCCTGGACAAGGACCGGGGAGCTGTTTTTT,CAWTRTGELFF
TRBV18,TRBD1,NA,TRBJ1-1,TGTGCCAGCTCACCTACAGGGGCCACTGAAGCTTTCTTT,CASSPTGATEAFF
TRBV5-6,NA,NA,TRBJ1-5,TGTGCCAGCAGCTCTACAGGGTATAGCAATCAGCCCCAGCATTTT,CASSSTGYSNQPQHF
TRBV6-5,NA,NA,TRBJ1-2,TGTGCCAGCAGCCTTGATAAGAACTATGGCTACACCTTC,CASSLDKNYGYTF
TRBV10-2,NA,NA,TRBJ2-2,TGCGCCAGCAGTGACCCAGCGAAAAGATACACCGGGGAGCTGTTTTTT,CASSDPAKRYTGELFF
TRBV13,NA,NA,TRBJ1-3,TGTGCCAGCAGCTCCCTCATCTCGGGCTCTGGAAACACCATATATTTT,CASSSLISGSGNTIYF
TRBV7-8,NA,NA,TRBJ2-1,TGTGCCAGCAGCTTAGTTCTAGCCCCTGAGAGGGACAATGAGCAGTTCTTC,CASSLVLAPERDNEQFF
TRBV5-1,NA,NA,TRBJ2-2,TGCGCCAGCAGCTTGGGGGTTAGACAGCCCACCGGGGAGCTGTTTTTT,CASSLGVRQPTGELFF
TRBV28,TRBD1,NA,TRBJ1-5,TGTGCCAGCAGAGCTCAGGGGGCCTTGTACAATCAGCCCCAGCATTTT,CASRAQGALYNQPQHF